Presented here are 14 T cell receptor beta chains from one specimen sequenced in a study of blood T cells in healthy people across ages. A second about 6 to 12 cycle PCR used barcoded and J-beta primers. TCRdb reprocessed the 5' RACE reads with MiXCR, giving one entry per CDR3 protein. The sample has around 780,000 distinct CDR3 sequences, roughly 25% seen once. The same data also went into a second study, on T cells of mothers and their children.

The source material was blood. The receptors come from a boy younger than 18 in good health.

The CDR3 loop is CASSLAGLEYQETQYF. In DNA form, the CDR3 reads TGTGCCAGCAGCTTAGCGGGACTAGAGTACCAAGAGACCCAGTACTTC. This sequence joins TRBV11-1 and TRBJ2-5; TRBD2 agrees at 8 bases. The CDR3 length is 16 residues. The V and J ends lost 0 bases and 0 bases, in that order; junction bases with no gene match: 3. CDR1 is SGHAT, CDR2 FQDESV, per germline (reference sequence).

The rearrangement uses TRBV7-3 and TRBJ2-2, with D tentatively TRBD2 (6 bases). CDR1 SGHTA and CDR2 FQGTGA come from the germline V gene. The CDR3 loop spans 14 amino acids. The V end lost 2 bases, the J end lost 6 bases, and 10 bases lay between the germline ends. This CDR3 reads CASSLSGGAGELFF. In nucleotides, the CDR3 is TGTGCCAGCAGCTTATCCGGGGGAGCCGGGGAGCTGTTTTTT.

A few counts support this clonotype. The chain carries TRBV15 and TRBJ1-1; maybe TRBD1 (5 bases). The V and J ends lost 0 bases and 4 bases respectively, with 9 bases between them. Looked up from germline, CDR1 is LNHNV and CDR2 is YYDKDF (reference sequence). The CDR3 has 14 amino acids. The CDR3 here is CATSRDKGSTEAFF. The CDR3 nucleotides are TGTGCCACCAGCAGAGATAAGGGGTCCACTGAAGCTTTCTTT.

This clonotype was picked up a small number of times. The V and J genes are TRBV20-1 and TRBJ1-5, with TRBD1 as a possible D gene (5 bases). Germline values: CDR1 DFQATT, CDR2 SNEGSKA (reference sequence). Trimming stripped 2 bases from V and 0 bases from J, with 11 bases between. The CDR3 extends over 15 amino acids. In DNA form, the CDR3 reads TGCAGTGCTAGACAGGGCTCCAATAGCAATCAGCCCCAGCATTTT. The encoded protein is CSARQGSNSNQPQHF.

In this sample, this clonotype turned up a few times. The chain carries TRBV5-6 and TRBJ1-4; the D is unclear. Looked up from germline, CDR1 is SGHDT and CDR2 is YYEEEE. Trimming took 0 bases from V and 8 from J, leaving 8 bases between them. The CDR3 consists of 13 residues. CDR3 DNA: TGTGCCAGCAGCTTGGATCTCACGGAAAAACTGTTTTTT. It yields the protein CASSLDLTEKLFF. Variable domain in full (rest from reference TRBV5-6 and TRBJ1-4): DAGVTQSPTHLIKTRGQQVTLRCSPKSGHDTVSWYQQALGQGPQFIFQYYEEEERQRGNFPDRFSGHQFPNYSSELNVNALLLGDSALYLCASSLDLTEKLFFGSGTQLSVL.

This chain joins TRBV7-9 and TRBJ2-5; D possibly uses TRBD1 or TRBD2 (5 bases each). Germline V gene sequence: CDR1 SEHNR, CDR2 FQNEAQ (reference sequence). The CDR3 consists of 15 residues. Trimming took off 5 bases at V and 2 bases at J, with 15 bases between the two ends. CDR3 nucleotides: TGTGCCAGCAGCCCCTCCGGGGCCTTTCAAGAGACCCAGTACTTC. As protein: CASSPSGAFQETQYF. Based on the CDR3 plus reference TRBV7-9 and TRBJ2-5, the full variable domain is DTGVSQNPRHKITKRGQNVTFRCDPISEHNRLYWYRQTLGQGPEFLTYFQNEAQLEKSRLLSDRFSAERPKGSFSTLEIQRTEQGDSAMYLCASSPSGAFQETQYFGPGTRLLVL.

This clonotype was detected a few times. The V gene is TRBV3-1, the J gene TRBJ2-5, with D uncertain. The end of the DNA is better explained by TRBJ2-1, so the J call may be wrong. Germline V gives CDR1 LGHDT, CDR2 YNNKEL (reference sequence). The CDR3 length is 17 residues. The CDR3 protein is CASSPRLASALDNEQFF. As DNA, the CDR3 is TGTGCCAGCAGCCCCCGACTTGCCAGCGCTCTAGACAATGAGCAGTTCTTC.

The V gene is TRBV12-3 or TRBV12-4, the J gene TRBJ2-5; TRBD1 is a possible D gene (5 bases). The CDR3 spans 13 residues. Trimming stripped 3 bases from V and 3 bases from J, with 8 bases between. The CDR3 loop reads CASSLWTKETQYF. The CDR3 DNA is TGTGCCAGCAGTTTGTGGACAAAAGAGACCCAGTACTTC.

This rearrangement joins TRBV3-1 to TRBJ2-7, with D hard to call. The CDR3 is made up of 16 amino acids. Germline V gene lookup returns CDR1 LGHDT and CDR2 YNNKEL (reference sequence). V lost 5 bases and J lost 5, with 22 bases in between. The CDR3 sequence: CASSSTITLTADEQYF. CDR3 DNA sequence: TGTGCCAGCAGCTCCACTATCACTCTTACCGCCGACGAGCAGTACTTC.

This clonotype was counted a few times. This rearrangement joins TRBV7-2 to TRBJ2-7, with a possible D match to TRBD2 (5 bases). Germline assignment: CDR1 SGHTA and CDR2 FQGNSA. The length of the CDR3 is 14 residues. Trimming pared 2 bases from V and 7 bases from J, leaving 15 bases between. CDR3 region: CASSLMPGSGEQYF. In DNA, the CDR3 is TGTGCCAGCAGCTTAATGCCTGGGTCGGGGGAGCAGTACTTC.

The rearrangement joins TRBV2 to TRBJ2-5; D possibly matches TRBD1 or TRBD2 (5 bases each). The J call may be wrong; the DNA end is better matched by TRBJ2-1. The germline gives CDR1 SNHLY, CDR2 FYNNEI. This CDR3 is built from 13 residues. The CDR3 coding sequence is TGTGCCAGCAGTGAACAGGGCGGGAATGAGCAGTTCTTC. Translating it yields CASSEQGGNEQFF.

In this sample, this clonotype turned up a few times. The V call is TRBV6-5, the J call TRBJ2-7; no definite D call. Germline-derived CDR1 and CDR2 are MNHEY and SVGAGI. CDR3 size: 15 residues. Trimming stripped 0 bases from V and 3 bases from J, with 12 bases between. The CDR3 DNA reads TGTGCCAGCAGTTACTCGGGTAGGGATGGCTACGAGCAGTACTTC. Translating gives CASSYSGRDGYEQYF.

CDR3 DNA: TGCAGTGCGATAGCGAAGGAAAGACTCTCCTACGAGCAGTACTTC. As protein: CSAIAKERLSYEQYF. The V call is TRBV20-1, the J call TRBJ2-7; TRBD2 is a possible D gene (5 bases). The CDR3 runs 15 residues. The ends were cut back, 6 bases at V and 0 bases at J, with 18 bases in the middle. CDR1 is DFQATT and CDR2 is SNEGSKA in the germline V gene (reference sequence).

In this sample, this clonotype turned up a few times. The chain links TRBV9 to TRBJ2-2; 8 bases are shared with TRBD2. The CDR3 sequence is 14 residues long. V was pared by 6 bases and J by 5 bases, with 6 bases of the junction left unmatched. The V gene's germline CDR1 is SGDLS and CDR2 YYNGEE. The CDR3 bases are TGTGCCAGCACCGGGACTAGAAGTACCGGGGAGCTGTTTTTT. As protein: CASTGTRSTGELFF.